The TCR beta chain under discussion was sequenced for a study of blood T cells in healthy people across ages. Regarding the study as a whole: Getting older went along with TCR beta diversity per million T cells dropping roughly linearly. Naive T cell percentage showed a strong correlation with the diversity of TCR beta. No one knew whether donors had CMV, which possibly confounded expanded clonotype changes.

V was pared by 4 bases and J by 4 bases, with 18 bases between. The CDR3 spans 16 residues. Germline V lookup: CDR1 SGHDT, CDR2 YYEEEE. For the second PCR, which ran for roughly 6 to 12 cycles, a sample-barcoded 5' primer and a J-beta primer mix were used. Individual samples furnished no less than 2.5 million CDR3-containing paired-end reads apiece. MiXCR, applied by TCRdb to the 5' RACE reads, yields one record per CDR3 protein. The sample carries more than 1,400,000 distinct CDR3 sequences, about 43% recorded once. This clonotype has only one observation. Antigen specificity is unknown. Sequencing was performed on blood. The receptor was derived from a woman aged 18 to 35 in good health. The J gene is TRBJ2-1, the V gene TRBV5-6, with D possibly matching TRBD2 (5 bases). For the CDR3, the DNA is TGTGCCAGCAGCCTTAGGGCCGGACGGGGTTACAATGAGCAGTTCTTC. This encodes CASSLRAGRGYNEQFF.